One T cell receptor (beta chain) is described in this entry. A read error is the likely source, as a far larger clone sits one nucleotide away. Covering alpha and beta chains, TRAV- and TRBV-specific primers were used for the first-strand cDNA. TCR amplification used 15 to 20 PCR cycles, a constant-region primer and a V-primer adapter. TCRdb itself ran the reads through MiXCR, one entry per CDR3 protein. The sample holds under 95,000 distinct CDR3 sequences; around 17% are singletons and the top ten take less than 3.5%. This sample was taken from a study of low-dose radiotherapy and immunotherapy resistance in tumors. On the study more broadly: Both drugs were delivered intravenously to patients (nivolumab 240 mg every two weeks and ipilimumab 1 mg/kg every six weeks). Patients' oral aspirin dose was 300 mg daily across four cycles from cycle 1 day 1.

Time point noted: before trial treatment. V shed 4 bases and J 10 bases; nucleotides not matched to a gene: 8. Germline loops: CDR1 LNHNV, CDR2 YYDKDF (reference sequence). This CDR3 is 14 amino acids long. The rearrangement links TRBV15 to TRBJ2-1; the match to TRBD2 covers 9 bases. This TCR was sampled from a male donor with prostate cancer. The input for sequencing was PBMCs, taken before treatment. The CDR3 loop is CATSNLAGPYEQFF. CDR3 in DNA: TGTGCCACCAGCAACCTAGCGGGACCTTACGAGCAGTTCTTC.